This passage covers 5 T cell receptor beta chains from one sample sequenced in a study of CD8+ T cells in alopecia areata. RNA extraction and reverse transcription yielded cDNA as sequencing template. Generated by immunoSEQ multiplex PCR, the TCRdb table keeps only in-frame clones and is missing some. The sample has roughly 120,000 clones, about half seen once; the top ten hold 0.45% to 0.5%. Described treatment: oral pan-JAK inhibitor, 5-10 mg twice daily. The material was CD4+ T cells sorted from blood, obtained at week 4, from a patient treated with tofacitinib. All receptors come from a human donor with alopecia areata.

The chain carries TRBV5-1 and TRBJ2-7; TRBD2 agrees at 11 bases. Germline V lookup: CDR1 SGHRS, CDR2 YFSETQ. CDR3 length equals 15 residues. V was clipped by 6 bases and J by 5 bases; unmatched bases: 10. The CDR3 DNA reads TGCGCCAGCACCTTACTAGCGGGAGAGGAGAACGAGCAGTACTTC. Protein sequence: CASTLLAGEENEQYF.

CDR3 DNA: TGCAGCGTTCCCGGACTAGCGGGAGGAGAGACCCAGTACTTC. It codes for CSVPGLAGGETQYF. V usage is TRBV29-1 and J usage is TRBJ2-5; 14 bases are shared with TRBD2. Germline values: CDR1 SQVTM, CDR2 ANQGSEA. The CDR3 loop spans 14 amino acids. The ends lost 5 bases at V and 4 bases at J; junction bases unmatched: 3. The entire variable domain, with the rest obtained from reference TRBV29-1 and TRBJ2-5, is as follows: SAVISQKPSRDICQRGTSLTIQCQVDSQVTMMFWYRQQPGQSLTLIATANQGSEATYESGFVIDKFPISRPNLTFSTLTVSNMSPEDSSIYLCSVPGLAGGETQYFGPGTRLLVL.

The CDR3 loop is CASRPSRNTGELFF. DNA for the CDR3: TGTGCCAGCAGGCCTAGCCGTAACACCGGGGAGCTGTTTTTT. The gene calls are TRBV9 and TRBJ2-2, with D maybe TRBD2 (5 bases). CDR1 and CDR2 from the germline V gene are SGDLS and YYNGEE. V was shortened by 5 bases and J by 2 bases, with 10 bases between the two germline ends. This CDR3 is 14 amino acids long.

The chain employs TRBV5-6 and TRBJ2-7, with D possibly being TRBD1 (6 bases). The V end was cut by 1 base, the J end by 5 bases, with 10 bases between. CDR3 length equals 13 residues. Germline CDR1 and CDR2: SGHDT and YYEEEE. The CDR3 reads CASSLPGVHEQYF. CDR3 coding DNA: TGTGCCAGCAGCTTGCCAGGGGTCCACGAGCAGTACTTC.

The chain joins TRBV27 to TRBJ2-7; TRBD2 agrees at 9 bases. The J segment lost 7 bases and the V segment lost 2 bases, leaving 9 bases of the junction unmatched. CDR1 and CDR2 (germline): MNHEY, SMNVEV (reference sequence). The CDR3 is made up of 15 amino acids. The chain's CDR3 is CASSLRTGLAAEQYF. DNA of the CDR3: TGTGCCAGCAGTTTAAGGACGGGACTAGCAGCAGAGCAGTACTTC.